A single sample is the source of the 15 T cell receptor beta chains below, sequenced in a study of blood T cells in healthy people across ages. Then a second PCR, running roughly 7 to 11 cycles, was carried out with a sample-barcoded 5' primer and a J-beta primer mix. MiXCR was run by TCRdb on the 5' RACE reads, yielding one entry per CDR3 protein. In the table there are about a million distinct CDR3 sequences, around two fifths of which are singletons. Material for sequencing was blood. The receptors come from a man between 18 and 29 years old in good health.

This clonotype has more than one count but fewer than ten. This sequence joins TRBV2 and TRBJ1-2, with 11 bases lining up with TRBD1. The J segment lost 0 bases and the V segment lost 5 bases, leaving 5 bases of the junction unmatched. CDR3 size: 16 residues. Germline assignment: CDR1 SNHLY and CDR2 FYNNEI. CDR3 nucleotides: TGTGCCAGCAGTTGGGACAGGGGGGGAGCTAACTATGGCTACACCTTC. Its protein is CASSWDRGGANYGYTF.

The rearrangement uses TRBV7-2 and TRBJ2-1; TRBD2 aligns across 13 bases. TRBJ2-7 explains the end of the DNA better; the J call may be wrong. The CDR3 covers 17 residues. Germline assignment: CDR1 SGHTA and CDR2 FQGNSA. The CDR3 here is CASSFRTSGGPYNEQYF. Written as DNA, the CDR3 is TGTGCCAGCAGCTTCCGGACTAGCGGGGGCCCGTACAATGAGCAGTACTTC.

As regards this clonotype: One junction end disagrees with the germline gene, perhaps due to a read error. The genes are TRBV7-9 and TRBJ2-5; TRBD2 matches 10 bases. This CDR3 has 15 residues. CDR1 and CDR2 (germline): SEHNR, FQNEAQ (reference sequence). In nucleotides, the CDR3 is TGTGCCGGCAGCTTAGCGGGGGGTGGACAAGAGACCCAGTACTTC. It translates to CAGSLAGGGQETQYF.

This clonotype was counted only a few times. This chain connects TRBV20-1 to TRBJ2-3; 9 bases agree with TRBD2. There are 14 residues in the CDR3. Germline trimming cut 2 bases from V and 5 bases from J; bases unmatched to any gene: 5. Germline V CDR1 and CDR2: DFQATT, SNEGSKA (reference sequence). CDR3 residues: CSARSGTSQDTQYF. CDR3 in DNA: TGCAGTGCTAGATCCGGGACTAGCCAAGATACGCAGTATTTT.

This sequence joins TRBV20-1 and TRBJ2-5, with D possibly TRBD1 on 5 matching bases. The CDR3 is 16 amino acids. Trimming left V 0 bases short and J 11 bases short, with 25 bases between. Germline CDR1 and CDR2: DFQATT and SNEGSKA (reference sequence). CDR3 loop: CSARDSDRDIDYEQYF. The CDR3 DNA reads TGCAGTGCTAGAGATTCCGACAGAGATATCGATTATGAGCAGTACTTC.

In its sample, this clonotype was seen many times. The rearrangement uses TRBV27 and TRBJ2-3; D may be TRBD1 (5 bases). This CDR3 is built from 16 residues. Per germline, CDR1 MNHEY and CDR2 SMNVEV (reference sequence). Between the trimmed V and J ends, which lost 0 bases and 1 base, there was a span of 11 bases. This chain's CDR3 is CASSLSTGRRTDTQYF. In DNA, the CDR3 is TGTGCCAGCAGTTTATCAACAGGACGGCGCACAGATACGCAGTATTTT.

The chain couples TRBV9 to TRBJ2-2, with no clear D. CDR3 length: 14 amino acids. Trimming removed 0 bases at V and 7 bases at J, with 10 bases between. The germline V gene has CDR1 SGDLS and CDR2 YYNGEE. The chain's CDR3 is CASSVVDSSGELFF. CDR3 coding DNA: TGTGCCAGCAGCGTAGTAGATTCCAGCGGGGAGCTGTTTTTT.

The V gene is TRBV12-3 or TRBV12-4, the J gene TRBJ2-1; no firm D call. The CDR3 has 14 amino acids. The V gene lost 1 base and the J gene lost 4 bases, with 8 bases spanning the gap. The CDR3 loop reads CASSLETVYNEQFF. CDR3 nucleotides: TGTGCCAGCAGTTTAGAAACGGTGTACAATGAGCAGTTCTTC.

The CDR3 DNA reads as TGCGCCAGCAGCCAGCTCCCTTACACCGGGGAGCTGTTTTTT. It codes for CASSQLPYTGELFF. V is TRBV4-3 and J is TRBJ2-2; D not resolved. The CDR3 is 14 residues long. Trimming removed 3 bases at V and 3 bases at J, with 8 bases between. Germline lookup yields CDR1 LGHNA and CDR2 YSLEER.

The chain couples TRBV12-3 or TRBV12-4 to TRBJ1-4; the D is unclear. V was cut by 6 bases and J by 8 bases, with 13 bases left in between. The CDR3 totals 13 residues. CDR3 sequence (DNA): TGTGCCAGCAGACGCGGACTGGGGGAAAAACTGTTTTTT. It encodes CASRRGLGEKLFF.

The chain employs TRBV12-3 or TRBV12-4 and TRBJ1-2; weak D call: TRBD1 (6 bases). Trimming shortened V by 5 bases and J by 4 bases, and 14 bases separated the two germline ends. This CDR3 region has 14 residues. CDR3 DNA: TGTGCCAGCAGTGTAGGGGGGCGAGGCTATGGCTACACCTTC. Translated: CASSVGGRGYGYTF.

The chain couples TRBV14 to TRBJ1-2; D gene ambiguous. Germline-derived CDR1 and CDR2 are SGHDN and FVKESK. The CDR3 is 13 residues long. Trimming removed 0 bases from V and 4 bases from J, with 6 bases in between. CDR3 in amino acids: CASSQDFPYGYTF. DNA for the CDR3: TGTGCCAGCAGCCAAGATTTTCCCTATGGCTACACCTTC.

This chain connects TRBV6-2 or TRBV6-3 to TRBJ1-1; 7 nucleotides align to TRBD1. Germline loops: CDR1 MNHEY, CDR2 SVGEGT. This CDR3 is built from 15 residues. V was clipped by 2 bases and J by 0 bases; unmatched bases: 3. The CDR3 region has the DNA TGTGCCAGCAGTTACAGGGGGCTCCTGAACACTGAAGCTTTCTTT. Translated, it gives CASSYRGLLNTEAFF.

In its sample, this clonotype was seen a few times. V and J are TRBV4-2 and TRBJ1-2; D possibly corresponds to TRBD1 (5 bases). The CDR3 has 16 amino acids. CDR1 is LGHNA and CDR2 is YNFKEQ in the germline V gene. Trimming took 1 base from V and 0 from J, leaving 12 bases between them. For the CDR3, the DNA is TGTGCCAGCAGCCAAGGGGTGCAGGGCTCTAACTATGGCTACACCTTC. This gives the protein CASSQGVQGSNYGYTF.

The chain uses TRBV7-6 and TRBJ1-4, with D hard to call. The CDR3 is 12 residues long. CDR1 and CDR2 from the germline V gene are SGHVS and FNYEAQ. Trimming took off 1 base at V and 6 bases at J, with 3 bases between the two ends. CDR3 loop: CASSLVDEKLFF. The CDR3 DNA is TGTGCCAGCAGCTTAGTGGATGAAAAACTGTTTTTT. The variable domain in full, completed from reference TRBV7-6 and TRBJ1-4, reads GAGVSQSPRYKVTKRGQDVALRCDPISGHVSLYWYRQALGQGPEFLTYFNYEAQQDKSGLPNDRFSAERPEGSISTLTIQRTEQRDSAMYRCASSLVDEKLFFGSGTQLSVL.